This T cell receptor (beta chain) was recovered during a study of T cells in women clearing cervical HPV infection. To note about this clone: Sequencing ends 3 residues short of the CDR3 end; the germline J gene provides the rest.

This CDR3 contains 18 residues. From germline, CDR1 is MRHNA and CDR2 SNTAGT. V lost 2 bases to trimming and J lost 3 bases, with 20 bases between them. Only in-frame clones appear in the TCRdb table, and some are missing; sequencing was by immunoSEQ multiplex PCR. This sample carries about 29,000 clones, with 2.5% to 3.5% going to the ten biggest clones. The gene calls are TRBV6-4 and TRBJ1-5; TRBD1 might be the D (5 bases). Material for sequencing was blood buffy coat. The TCR originated in a woman between 18 and 75 years old with a cervical HPV16 infection that either progressed to CIN3+ or cleared (not recorded which). CDR3 loop: CASSDPGLRVNNNQPQHF. The part of the CDR3 DNA that was read is TGTGCCAGCAGTGACCCGGGACTCAGGGTGAATAACAATCAGCCC.